The 20 T cell receptor beta chains below all came from one sample that was sequenced in a study of blood T cell repertoires in COVID-19. Profiling relied on immunoSEQ multiplex PCR, and the TCRdb table lists in-frame clones only, not all of them. Of about 150,000 clones listed, approximately 79% are singletons. The sample comprised PBMCs or T cells enriched from blood (not recorded which). The receptors originated from a man in his fifties or sixties who had recovered from COVID-19.

This clone was found once. This chain uses TRBV7-9 with TRBJ1-1; a possible D gene is TRBD1 (5 bases). V was trimmed by 0 bases and J by 4 bases, leaving 15 bases between them. The CDR3 contains 16 residues. CDR1 is SEHNR, CDR2 FQNEAQ, per germline (reference sequence). This chain's CDR3 is CASSLAGRGPGTEAFF. Here the CDR3 DNA reads TGTGCCAGCAGCTTAGCGGGGCGGGGCCCGGGCACTGAAGCTTTCTTT. The whole variable domain, remainder taken from reference TRBV7-9 and TRBJ1-1, is DTGVSQNPRHKITKRGQNVTFRCDPISEHNRLYWYRQTLGQGPEFLTYFQNEAQLEKSRLLSDRFSAERPKGSFSTLEIQRTEQGDSAMYLCASSLAGRGPGTEAFFGQGTRLTVV.

The V call is TRBV11-3, the J call TRBJ2-5, with 11 nucleotides matching TRBD2. This CDR3 spans 16 amino acids. Per the germline V gene, CDR1 is SGHNT and CDR2 is YENEEA. The ends lost 5 bases at V and 5 bases at J; junction bases unmatched: 10. CDR3 nucleotide sequence: TGTGCCAGCAGCCGCCGGCTAGCGGGGGGCAGGGAGACCCAGTACTTC. Translated: CASSRRLAGGRETQYF.

The V gene is TRBV19, the J gene TRBJ2-1, with 8 bases that match TRBD1. Losses at the gene ends were 3 bases for V and 10 bases for J; bases not matched to a gene: 11. In germline, CDR1 is LNHDA, CDR2 SQIVND (reference sequence). The CDR3 spans 15 residues. CDR3 sequence: CASSIGQGTLSEQFF. The DNA of the CDR3 is TGTGCCAGTAGTATCGGACAGGGTACTCTATCGGAGCAGTTCTTC. Combining the CDR3 with reference TRBV19 and TRBJ2-1 gives the whole variable domain DGGITQSPKYLFRKEGQNVTLSCEQNLNHDAMYWYRQDPGQGLRLIYYSQIVNDFQKGDIAEGYSVSREKKESFPLTVTSAQKNPTAFYLCASSIGQGTLSEQFFGPGTRLTVL.

The sample holds a few counts of this clone. The genes are TRBV6-4 and TRBJ2-2; TRBD1 matches at 7 bases. The CDR3 loop spans 15 amino acids. Germline V CDR1 and CDR2: MRHNA, SNTAGT. Germline trimming cut 5 bases from V and 0 bases from J; bases unmatched to any gene: 3. In DNA form, the CDR3 reads TGTGCCAGCAGTCCAGGGACAGCGAACACCGGGGAGCTGTTTTTT. It specifies CASSPGTANTGELFF.

The V call is TRBV7-2, the J call TRBJ2-5; 9 positions match TRBD2. V was clipped by 5 bases and J by 0 bases; unmatched bases: 4. Germline CDR1 SGHTA, CDR2 FQGNSA. The CDR3 is 15 amino acids. In DNA, the CDR3 is TGTGCCAGCAGCCGCCGGACTAGCGACCAAGAGACCCAGTACTTC. This gives the protein CASSRRTSDQETQYF.

The chain joins TRBV5-4 to TRBJ2-7; TRBD1 aligns across 9 bases. Germline loops: CDR1 SGHNT, CDR2 YYREEE (reference sequence). The CDR3 contains 15 residues. The junction had 5 bases not matched to a gene; V was cut back by 4 bases and J by 0 bases. CDR3 amino acids: CASSPWTGVSYEQYF. In nucleotides, the CDR3 is TGTGCCAGCAGCCCATGGACAGGGGTCTCCTACGAGCAGTACTTC.

The J gene is TRBJ1-1, the V gene TRBV6-5; no firm D call. The CDR3 covers 13 residues. Trimming removed 6 bases at V and 9 bases at J, with 17 bases between. Germline loops: CDR1 MNHEY, CDR2 SVGAGI. The CDR3 sequence: CASSNDRGRKAFF. In DNA, the CDR3 is TGTGCCAGCAGCAACGACCGGGGTCGGAAAGCTTTCTTT.

The rearrangement joins TRBV9 to TRBJ1-1; TRBD1 is a possible D gene (6 bases). Trimming shortened V by 1 base and J by 1 base, and 8 bases separated the two germline ends. The CDR3 length is 14 residues. Germline V gene lookup returns CDR1 SGDLS and CDR2 YYNGEE. The CDR3 reads CASSVTGSNTEAFF. The CDR3 DNA follows: TGTGCCAGCAGCGTAACAGGGTCGAACACTGAAGCTTTCTTT.

The chain recombines TRBV19 with TRBJ2-3; D is ambiguous. The V end lost 1 base, the J end lost 0 bases, and 14 bases lay between the germline ends. This CDR3 region has 17 residues. In germline, CDR1 is LNHDA, CDR2 SQIVND (reference sequence). The CDR3 DNA is TGTGCCAGTAGTATAGGTCCAGGCAGGCCGAGCACAGATACGCAGTATTTT. This translates into CASSIGPGRPSTDTQYF.

This clone was observed once. The gene calls are TRBV12-3 or TRBV12-4 and TRBJ1-2, with D possibly TRBD1 on 6 matching bases. CDR3 length equals 13 residues. V lost 11 bases to trimming and J lost 0 bases, with 13 bases between them. As DNA, the CDR3 is TGTGCCGTCCGGGACAAGACTAACTATGGCTACACCTTC. Residues: CAVRDKTNYGYTF.

The V and J genes are TRBV4-2 and TRBJ1-5; 7 nucleotides align to TRBD1. Germline CDR1 reads LGHNA; CDR2 reads YNFKEQ. The CDR3 runs 17 residues. The V segment lost 4 bases and the J segment 2 bases; nucleotides outside the gene matches: 11. The CDR3 loop reads CASSPIYQGEGNQPQHF. In DNA, the CDR3 is TGTGCCAGCAGCCCTATTTACCAGGGGGAGGGCAATCAGCCCCAGCATTTT.

This clone has a single count. J is TRBJ1-2 and V is TRBV7-8; TRBD1 aligns across 9 bases. Germline V lookup: CDR1 SGHVS, CDR2 FQNEAQ. J was trimmed by 3 bases and V by 5 bases; bases with no gene match: 4. There are 14 residues in the CDR3. The CDR3 bases are TGTGCCAGCAGCGTCGGGACAGGGCACTATGGCTACACCTTC. Translating gives CASSVGTGHYGYTF.

The chain links TRBV11-2 to TRBJ1-1, with D hard to call. Trimming took off 5 bases at V and 4 bases at J, with 17 bases between the two ends. In germline, CDR1 is SGHAT, CDR2 FQNNGV. The CDR3 has 15 residues. CDR3 in DNA: TGTGCCAGCAGCGTTTACGGTCGCGGAATCACTGAAGCTTTCTTT. It yields the protein CASSVYGRGITEAFF.

The V gene is TRBV6-5, the J gene TRBJ2-6; a weak D match, TRBD1 (5 bases). V dropped 6 bases and J dropped 0 bases, with 9 bases sitting between them. Germline V CDR1 and CDR2: MNHEY, SVGAGI. There are 15 residues in the CDR3. This chain's CDR3 is CASSYDSSGANVLTF. The CDR3 nucleotides read TGTGCCAGCAGCTACGACAGCTCTGGGGCCAACGTCCTGACTTTC.

This clone was detected only a few times. The V and J genes are TRBV12-5 and TRBJ2-7; 9 bases map to TRBD2. The CDR3 loop spans 13 amino acids. Germline V gene lookup returns CDR1 LGHNT and CDR2 FRNRAP. Losses at the gene ends were 5 bases for V and 5 bases for J; bases not matched to a gene: 4. CDR3 amino acids: CASGKGLADEQYF. Written as DNA, the CDR3 is TGTGCTAGTGGTAAGGGACTAGCTGACGAGCAGTACTTC.

The V and J genes are TRBV5-5 and TRBJ1-5; D remains unclear. V lost 0 bases, J lost 5 bases, and 12 bases lay in between. The CDR3 has 15 residues. Looked up from germline, CDR1 is SGHKS and CDR2 is YYEKEE (reference sequence). This CDR3 reads CASSLGAQTHQPQHF. CDR3 coding DNA: TGTGCCAGCAGCTTGGGGGCACAAACCCATCAGCCCCAGCATTTT.

This clone showed up just once. The same CDR3 is also encoded by other DNA sequences in this sample. The chain carries TRBV7-9 and TRBJ1-3, with D perhaps TRBD1 (5 bases). This CDR3 spans 14 amino acids. Trimming removed 2 bases from V and 1 base from J, with 6 bases in between. Germline loops: CDR1 SEHNR, CDR2 FQNEAQ (reference sequence). The CDR3 sequence is CASSLTGSGNTIYF. Here the CDR3 DNA reads TGTGCCAGCAGCTTAACAGGTTCTGGAAACACCATATATTTT.

The chain employs TRBV15 and TRBJ2-5, with 9 bases matching TRBD1. Germline loops: CDR1 LNHNV, CDR2 YYDKDF (reference sequence). V lost 5 bases to trimming and J lost 5 bases; unmatched junction nucleotides: 3. This CDR3 spans 13 amino acids. The CDR3 protein is CATSDRGFETQYF. CDR3 in DNA: TGTGCCACCAGCGACAGGGGGTTCGAGACCCAGTACTTC.

The rearrangement uses TRBV18 and TRBJ1-6, with D unresolved. The CDR3 runs to 14 residues. Germline-derived CDR1 and CDR2 are KGHSH and LQKENI. V lost 6 bases to trimming and J lost 1 base, with 7 bases between them. The CDR3 coding sequence is TGTGCCAGCTCTGAGGGATCCTATAATTCACCCCTCCACTTT. Translating it yields CASSEGSYNSPLHF.

The rearrangement uses TRBV18 and TRBJ1-2; D perhaps matches TRBD1 (5 bases). The CDR3 sequence is 13 residues long. The germline CDR1 and CDR2 sequences are KGHSH and LQKENI. Trimming removed 3 bases from V and 6 bases from J, with 11 bases in between. CDR3 nucleotide sequence: TGTGCCAGCTCACCGGCAGGGAGGGATGGCTACACCTTC. Encoded protein: CASSPAGRDGYTF.